The 17 T cell receptor beta chains in this list originate from one sample, sequenced in a study of cytomegalovirus exposure and HLA in healthy donors. This PCR relied on a set of 60 Vbeta primers and 13 Jbeta primers. Profiling relied on immunoSEQ multiplex PCR, and the TCRdb table lists in-frame clones only, not all of them. The sample records 150,000 to 200,000 clones, roughly 87% being singletons. The sequenced sample consisted of PBMCs. These receptors all stem from a girl under three years old in good health and CMV-seronegative.

This clone has just one count. The chain uses TRBV6-5 and TRBJ2-1; 9 nucleotides agree with TRBD2. Losses at the gene ends were 0 bases for V and 10 bases for J; bases not matched to a gene: 7. The germline CDR1 and CDR2 sequences are MNHEY and SVGAGI. The CDR3 covers 15 residues. CDR3 sequence (DNA): TGTGCCAGCAGTTACTCCGGGACTAGCCGACAGGAGCAGTTCTTC. This gives the protein CASSYSGTSRQEQFF.

V gene TRBV5-8 combines with J gene TRBJ1-5; TRBD1 might be the D (5 bases). The CDR3 length is 15 residues. CDR1 and CDR2 (germline): SGHTS, YDEGEE. Trimming shortened V by 0 bases and J by 5 bases, and 12 bases separated the two germline ends. CDR3 region: CASSLAVGGDQPQHF. CDR3 DNA: TGTGCCAGCAGCTTGGCGGTCGGAGGGGATCAGCCCCAGCATTTT.

This clone was seen more than once but under ten times. J is TRBJ1-1 and V is TRBV5-1, with TRBD1 as a possible D gene (6 bases). Trimming pared 0 bases from V and 7 bases from J, leaving 13 bases between. The CDR3 loop spans 14 amino acids. Per the germline V gene, CDR1 is SGHRS and CDR2 is YFSETQ. For the CDR3, the DNA is TGCGCCAGCAGCTTGGAGCGGCAGGGGCATGAAGCTTTCTTT. It yields the protein CASSLERQGHEAFF.

This chain connects TRBV7-9 to TRBJ2-1; TRBD2 agrees at 8 bases. The CDR3 runs 15 residues. CDR1 and CDR2 (germline): SEHNR, FQNEAQ (reference sequence). Germline trimming cut 5 bases from V and 1 base from J; bases unmatched to any gene: 4. The CDR3 nucleotides read TGTGCCAGCAGCGTTTTAGCGGGGTCCTACAATGAGCAGTTCTTC. Protein sequence: CASSVLAGSYNEQFF.

The chain uses TRBV14 and TRBJ2-1; D is possibly TRBD2 (6 bases). The germline CDR1 and CDR2 sequences are SGHDN and FVKESK. V was cut by 1 base and J by 6 bases, with 10 bases left in between. This CDR3 has 14 amino acids. As DNA, the CDR3 is TGTGCCAGCAGCCAAGGTTGGAGGGGCAATGAGCAGTTCTTC. Encoded protein: CASSQGWRGNEQFF.

CDR3 protein: CASGTEYSNQPQHF. In nucleotides, the CDR3 is TGTGCCAGTGGGACAGAATATAGCAATCAGCCCCAGCATTTT. The chain uses TRBV9 and TRBJ1-5; 7 bases are shared with TRBD1. Trimming removed 8 bases from V and 0 bases from J; junction bases left unmatched: 5. Germline V gene data show CDR1 as SGDLS and CDR2 as YYNGEE. The CDR3 extends over 14 amino acids.

The CDR3: CAWSLTGPTDTQYF. The CDR3 DNA sequence: TGTGCCTGGAGCCTAACAGGCCCCACAGATACGCAGTATTTT. V and J are TRBV30 and TRBJ2-3; tentative D call: TRBD1 (5 bases). The V end lost 3 bases, the J end lost 2 bases, and 12 bases lay between the germline ends. This CDR3 has 14 residues. The germline V gene encodes CDR1 GTSNPN and CDR2 SVGIG (reference sequence).

The CDR3 DNA sequence: TGTGCCAGCAGTGTACAGGGGTTAGGCACAGATACGCAGTATTTT. Translation gives CASSVQGLGTDTQYF. This rearrangement joins TRBV6-4 to TRBJ2-3; 7 bases agree with TRBD1. The CDR3 spans 15 residues. Germline V gene sequence: CDR1 MRHNA, CDR2 SNTAGT. Trimming removed 4 bases from V and 1 base from J; junction bases left unmatched: 5.

The chain couples TRBV5-1 to TRBJ2-2, with a tentative D call TRBD1 (6 bases). The germline V and J ends were trimmed by 1 base and 3 bases, with 10 bases remaining between them. The CDR3 extends over 15 amino acids. Germline lookup yields CDR1 SGHRS and CDR2 YFSETQ. The CDR3 bases are TGCGCCAGCAGCTTGTCAGGGGTCCACACCGGGGAGCTGTTTTTT. Its translation is CASSLSGVHTGELFF. Full variable domain (remainder filled in from reference TRBV5-1 and TRBJ2-2): KAGVTQTPRYLIKTRGQQVTLSCSPISGHRSVSWYQQTPGQGLQFLFEYFSETQRNKGNFPGRFSGRQFSNSRSEMNVSTLELGDSALYLCASSLSGVHTGELFFGEGSRLTVL.

The chain combines TRBV6-1 with TRBJ2-3; possibly TRBD2 for D (6 bases). In germline, CDR1 is MNHNS, CDR2 SASEGT. There are 12 residues in the CDR3. V was cut by 8 bases and J by 1 base, with 7 bases left in between. CDR3 nucleotide sequence: TGTGCCAGCGGGGAGGGCACAGATACGCAGTATTTT. This encodes CASGEGTDTQYF.

The chain couples TRBV10-3 to TRBJ2-2, with TRBD2 identical over 9 bases. The CDR3 sequence is 17 residues long. V lost 3 bases and J lost 0; bases outside the gene matches: 5. Per the germline V gene, CDR1 is ENHRY and CDR2 is SYGVKD. The CDR3 is CAISDTLAGPNTGELFF. In nucleotides, the CDR3 is TGTGCCATCAGTGACACTCTAGCGGGACCGAACACCGGGGAGCTGTTTTTT.

This clone has more than one count but fewer than ten. The V call is TRBV7-5, the J call TRBJ2-1; the table's D call of TRBD2 was not tested on the DNA. TRBV7-5 is listed as a pseudogene. This CDR3 is 15 amino acids long. CDR3: CVRSLISGSTNEQFF. The CDR3 nucleotides are TGTGTCAGAAGCTTAATTAGCGGGAGTACGAATGAGCAGTTCTTC.

CDR3 sequence (DNA): TGTGCCTGGAGACGTGGACTCTCCTACGAGCAGTACTTC. This encodes CAWRRGLSYEQYF. The V gene is TRBV30, the J gene TRBJ2-7; the D gene is possibly TRBD2 (5 bases). V dropped 3 bases and J dropped 0 bases, with 9 bases sitting between them. Germline V gives CDR1 GTSNPN, CDR2 SVGIG (reference sequence). The CDR3 length is 13 residues.

The gene calls are TRBV5-5 and TRBJ1-2; TRBD1 matches 7 bases. The CDR3 length is 16 residues. Trimming took 2 bases from V and 4 from J; bases not matched to a gene: 11. Germline CDR1 reads SGHKS; CDR2 reads YYEKEE (reference sequence). CDR3: CASSLQAQGLSYGYTF. As DNA, the CDR3 is TGTGCCAGCAGCTTACAAGCACAGGGGCTGAGCTATGGCTACACCTTC.

This chain joins TRBV30 and TRBJ1-4; 8 bases are shared with TRBD1. Trimming cost V 6 bases and J 6 bases; bases outside gene matches: 3. There are 12 residues in the CDR3. Germline V gene lookup returns CDR1 GTSNPN and CDR2 SVGIG (reference sequence). The CDR3: CACQGADEKLFF. The CDR3, as DNA: TGTGCCTGCCAGGGGGCTGATGAAAAACTGTTTTTT.

This rearrangement joins TRBV6-1 to TRBJ1-6, with TRBD1 matching over 7 bases. The CDR3 spans 19 residues. J gave up 0 bases and V 2 bases, and 10 bases lay outside the gene matches. Germline V gene lookup returns CDR1 MNHNS and CDR2 SASEGT. The CDR3 spells CASSETPGQLSSYNSPLHF. CDR3 sequence (DNA): TGTGCCAGCAGTGAAACTCCGGGACAGCTGAGCTCCTATAATTCACCCCTCCACTTT.

This rearrangement joins TRBV9 to TRBJ1-2, with D unclear. Germline V CDR1 and CDR2: SGDLS, YYNGEE. V lost 0 bases to trimming and J lost 5 bases, with 11 bases between them. CDR3 length: 14 residues. The CDR3 here is CASSVGEARYGYTF. In DNA, the CDR3 is TGTGCCAGCAGCGTAGGGGAGGCTAGGTATGGCTACACCTTC.